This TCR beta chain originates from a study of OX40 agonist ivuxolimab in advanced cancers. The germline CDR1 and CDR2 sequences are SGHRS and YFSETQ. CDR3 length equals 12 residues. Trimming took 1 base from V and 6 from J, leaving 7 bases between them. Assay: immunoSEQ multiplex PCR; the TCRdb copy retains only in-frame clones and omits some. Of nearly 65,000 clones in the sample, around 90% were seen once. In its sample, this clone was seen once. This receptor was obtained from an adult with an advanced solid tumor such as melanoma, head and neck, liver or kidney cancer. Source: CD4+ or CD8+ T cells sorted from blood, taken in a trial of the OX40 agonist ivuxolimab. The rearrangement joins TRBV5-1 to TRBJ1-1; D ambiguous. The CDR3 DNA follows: TGCGCCAGCAGCTTGATCGGCTCTGAAGCTTTCTTT. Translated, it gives CASSLIGSEAFF.